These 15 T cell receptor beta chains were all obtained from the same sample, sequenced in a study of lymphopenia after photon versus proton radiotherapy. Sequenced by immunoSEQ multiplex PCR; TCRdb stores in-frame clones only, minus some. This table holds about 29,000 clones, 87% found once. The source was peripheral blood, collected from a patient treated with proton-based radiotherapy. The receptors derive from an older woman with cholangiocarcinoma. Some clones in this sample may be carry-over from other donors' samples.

The CDR3 DNA reads as TGTGCCACCAGCAACGTAAGGACAGGGGAGACCGGGGAGCTGTTTTTT. It encodes CATSNVRTGETGELFF. This chain joins TRBV15 and TRBJ2-2; TRBD1 matches at 9 bases. There are 16 residues in the CDR3. CDR1 is LNHNV, CDR2 YYDKDF, per germline (reference sequence). V was clipped by 4 bases and J by 5 bases; unmatched bases: 8.

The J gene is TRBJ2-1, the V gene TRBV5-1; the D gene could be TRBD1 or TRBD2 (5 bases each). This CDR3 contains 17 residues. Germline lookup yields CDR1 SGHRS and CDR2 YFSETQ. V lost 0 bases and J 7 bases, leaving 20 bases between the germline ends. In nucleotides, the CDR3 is TGCGCCAGCAGCTTGGGAACCGGGACGTTTGGTTCGAATGAGCAGTTCTTC. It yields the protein CASSLGTGTFGSNEQFF.

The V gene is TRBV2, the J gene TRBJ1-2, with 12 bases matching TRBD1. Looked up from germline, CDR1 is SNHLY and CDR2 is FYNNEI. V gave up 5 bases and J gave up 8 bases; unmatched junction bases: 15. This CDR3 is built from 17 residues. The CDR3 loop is CASSPPGQGAVGGGYTF. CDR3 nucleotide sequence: TGTGCCAGCAGTCCCCCGGGACAGGGGGCGGTTGGGGGAGGCTACACCTTC.

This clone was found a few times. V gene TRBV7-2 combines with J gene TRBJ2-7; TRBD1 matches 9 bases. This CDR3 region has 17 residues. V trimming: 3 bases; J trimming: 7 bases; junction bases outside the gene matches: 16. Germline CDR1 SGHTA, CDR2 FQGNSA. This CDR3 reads CASSLGHGTGSRREQYF. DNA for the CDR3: TGTGCCAGCAGCTTGGGACACGGGACAGGGAGTCGGCGGGAGCAGTACTTC.

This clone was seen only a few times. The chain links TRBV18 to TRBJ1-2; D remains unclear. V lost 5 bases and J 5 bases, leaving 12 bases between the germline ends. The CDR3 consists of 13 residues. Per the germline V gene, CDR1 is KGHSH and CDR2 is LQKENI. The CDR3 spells CASSATRDYGYTF. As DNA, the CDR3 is TGTGCCAGCTCAGCCACAAGGGATTATGGCTACACCTTC.

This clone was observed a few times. In nucleotides, the CDR3 is TGTGCCAGTAGTCCTTCGGGACAGGGGCGTCGGGCCACCATATATTTT. Its translation is CASSPSGQGRRATIYF. The chain recombines TRBV19 with TRBJ1-3; 10 bases align to TRBD1. Unmatched junction bases numbered 13, after V lost 5 bases and J lost 9 bases. CDR3 length: 16 residues. Germline V gives CDR1 LNHDA, CDR2 SQIVND (reference sequence).

The CDR3: CASSSGRPEAFF. Here the CDR3 DNA reads TGTGCCAGCAGTTCCGGAAGGCCTGAAGCTTTCTTT. The chain uses TRBV6-5 and TRBJ1-1; D remains ambiguous. This CDR3 has 12 residues. Trimming left V 4 bases short and J 6 bases short, with 9 bases between. CDR1 and CDR2 from the germline V gene are MNHEY and SVGAGI.

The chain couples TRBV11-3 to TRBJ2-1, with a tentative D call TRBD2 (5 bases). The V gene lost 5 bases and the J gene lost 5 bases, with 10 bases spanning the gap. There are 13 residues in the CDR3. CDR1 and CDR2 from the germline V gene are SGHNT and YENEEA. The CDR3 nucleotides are TGTGCCAGCAGCCCCCCGACTAACAATGAGCAGTTCTTC. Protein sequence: CASSPPTNNEQFF.

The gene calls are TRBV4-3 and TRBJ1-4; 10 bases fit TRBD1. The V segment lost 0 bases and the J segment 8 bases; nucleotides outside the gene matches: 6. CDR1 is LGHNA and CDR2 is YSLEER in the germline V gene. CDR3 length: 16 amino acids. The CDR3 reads CASSQDGQGGREKLFF. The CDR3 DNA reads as TGCGCCAGCAGCCAAGACGGACAGGGGGGTCGGGAAAAACTGTTTTTT.

The CDR3 loop is CASSREVGHEQFF. The CDR3 region has the DNA TGTGCCAGCAGTAGGGAGGTTGGACATGAGCAGTTCTTC. This sequence joins TRBV2 and TRBJ2-1, with D maybe TRBD2 (6 bases). Trimming cost V 5 bases and J 8 bases, with 13 bases left between them. This CDR3 has 13 residues. Germline V gives CDR1 SNHLY, CDR2 FYNNEI.

The CDR3, as DNA: TGTGCCAGCAGCTCCGGACAGGGCACAGAGACCCAGTACTTC. This translates into CASSSGQGTETQYF. The chain has TRBV7-6 and TRBJ2-5, with 8 bases fitting TRBD1. This CDR3 comprises 14 residues. The J segment lost 4 bases and the V segment lost 4 bases, leaving 5 bases of the junction unmatched. CDR1 and CDR2 (germline): SGHVS, FNYEAQ. Drawing the rest from reference TRBV7-6 and TRBJ2-5, the complete variable domain is GAGVSQSPRYKVTKRGQDVALRCDPISGHVSLYWYRQALGQGPEFLTYFNYEAQQDKSGLPNDRFSAERPEGSISTLTIQRTEQRDSAMYRCASSSGQGTETQYFGPGTRLLVL.

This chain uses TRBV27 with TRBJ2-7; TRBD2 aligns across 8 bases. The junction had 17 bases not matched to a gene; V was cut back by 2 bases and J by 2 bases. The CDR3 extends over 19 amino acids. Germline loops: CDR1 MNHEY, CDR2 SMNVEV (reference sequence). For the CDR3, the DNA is TGTGCCAGCAGTTTAACCCCCAGGTATAAAGCGGGAGAAACCTACGAGCAGTACTTC. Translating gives CASSLTPRYKAGETYEQYF.

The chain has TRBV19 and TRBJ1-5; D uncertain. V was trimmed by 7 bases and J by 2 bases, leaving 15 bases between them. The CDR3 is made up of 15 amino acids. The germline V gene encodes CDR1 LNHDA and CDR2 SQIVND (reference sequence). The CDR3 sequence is CASKSPYRGNQPQHF. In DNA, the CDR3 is TGTGCCAGTAAGAGCCCCTACCGGGGCAATCAGCCCCAGCATTTT. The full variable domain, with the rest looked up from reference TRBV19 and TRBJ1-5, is DGGITQSPKYLFRKEGQNVTLSCEQNLNHDAMYWYRQDPGQGLRLIYYSQIVNDFQKGDIAEGYSVSREKKESFPLTVTSAQKNPTAFYLCASKSPYRGNQPQHFGDGTRLSIL.

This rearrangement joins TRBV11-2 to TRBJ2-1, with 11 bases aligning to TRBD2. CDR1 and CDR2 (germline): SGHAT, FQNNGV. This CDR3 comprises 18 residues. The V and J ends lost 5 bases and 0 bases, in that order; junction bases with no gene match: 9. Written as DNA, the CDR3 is TGTGCCAGCAGCCGCCCCCTAGCGGGGGGACCCTCCTACAATGAGCAGTTCTTC. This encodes CASSRPLAGGPSYNEQFF.

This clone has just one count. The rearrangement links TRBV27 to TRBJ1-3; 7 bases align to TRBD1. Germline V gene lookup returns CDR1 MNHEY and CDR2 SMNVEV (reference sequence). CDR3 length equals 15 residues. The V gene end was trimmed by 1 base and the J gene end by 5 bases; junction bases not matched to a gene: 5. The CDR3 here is CASSLLGTARNTIYF. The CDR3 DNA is TGTGCCAGCAGTTTATTAGGGACAGCTCGAAACACCATATATTTT.